This T cell receptor (beta chain) originates from a study of regulatory T cells in long-lasting Graves disease. To make TCR beta libraries, researchers used iRepertoire HTBI primers and Arm-PCR of CDR3 regions. Using its own MiXCR run on the multiplex PCR reads, TCRdb lists one record per CDR3 protein. This table has 550,000 to 700,000 distinct CDR3 sequences, approximately 16% appearing once. The trim removed 1 base at V and 7 bases at J, leaving 10 bases unmatched. The CDR3 sequence is 15 residues long. CDR1 and CDR2 (germline): SGHRS, YFSETQ. This clonotype was seen a handful of times. As to time point: newly diagnosed GD, antithyroid drugs for less than 3 months. The TCR library was prepared using RNA isolated from PBMCs. In addition, the sample was reused for a study of T cells in Graves' hyperthyroidism and ophthalmopathy.

The chain combines TRBV5-1 with TRBJ2-7; 8 bases line up with TRBD2. Sequenced material: peripheral blood mononuclear cells (PBMCs), taken at new diagnosis, from a patient treated with antithyroid drugs. This receptor was obtained from a man aged 18-30 years with Graves disease. CDR3 sequence: CASSLPEAGAQEQYF. The CDR3 DNA is TGCGCCAGCAGCTTGCCGGAAGCGGGAGCTCAAGAGCAGTACTTC.